Listed here are 27 T cell receptor beta chains from one sample, sequenced in a study of blood T cell repertoires in COVID-19. The assay was immunoSEQ multiplex PCR, and TCRdb's table has in-frame clones only and misses some. The table has 150,000 to 200,000 clones, around four fifths seen once; the top ten hold about 5.2%. Specimen: PBMCs or T cells enriched from blood (not recorded which). These receptors all come from a man between 65 and 80 years old who had been exposed to COVID-19.

This clone was recorded a few times. The chain is built from TRBV7-9 and TRBJ1-1; TRBD1 matches 7 bases. The junction had 11 bases not matched to a gene; V was cut back by 5 bases and J by 2 bases. CDR1 is SEHNR, CDR2 FQNEAQ, per germline (reference sequence). CDR3 size: 16 residues. CDR3 in amino acids: CASSVTRDSLNTEAFF. CDR3 bases: TGTGCCAGCAGCGTCACGAGGGACAGCCTTAACACTGAAGCTTTCTTT.

The chain uses TRBV6-5 and TRBJ1-2; D gene uncertain. CDR1 and CDR2 (germline): MNHEY, SVGAGI. The CDR3 length is 13 residues. V gave up 8 bases and J gave up 4 bases, with 14 bases separating them. CDR3 amino acids: CASRRAAGYGYTF. The CDR3 bases are TGTGCCAGCCGAAGGGCAGCGGGCTATGGCTACACCTTC.

The chain combines TRBV25-1 with TRBJ1-1, with D unclear. Germline CDR1 is MGHDK and CDR2 is SYGVNS. Trimming took 4 bases from V and 4 from J, leaving 10 bases between them. This CDR3 spans 13 amino acids. CDR3 DNA: TGTGCCAGCAGTGCCACAACATCCACTGAAGCTTTCTTT. It specifies CASSATTSTEAFF.

J is TRBJ2-3 and V is TRBV3-1 (or the pseudogene TRBV3-2), with TRBD1 identical over 7 bases. Per germline, CDR1 LGHDT and CDR2 YNNKEL (reference sequence). V dropped 4 bases and J dropped 5; count of bases not matched to a gene: 9. This CDR3 comprises 15 residues. In DNA, the CDR3 is TGTGCCAGCAGCCCCAGACAGGGTCGGAAAGATACGCAGTATTTT. As protein: CASSPRQGRKDTQYF.

The rearrangement joins TRBV27 to TRBJ2-1, with 7 bases lining up with TRBD1. The germline V gene encodes CDR1 MNHEY and CDR2 SMNVEV (reference sequence). V shed 4 bases and J 10 bases; nucleotides not matched to a gene: 13. The CDR3 totals 15 residues. The CDR3 reads CASSSAQGVLGEQFF. The DNA of the CDR3 is TGTGCCAGCAGTTCCGCCCAGGGGGTCCTGGGAGAGCAGTTCTTC.

The chain couples TRBV27 to TRBJ1-6, with TRBD1 as a possible D gene (6 bases). This CDR3 region has 14 residues. Trimming left V 1 base short and J 9 bases short, with 10 bases between. Germline V gene sequence: CDR1 MNHEY, CDR2 SMNVEV (reference sequence). CDR3 bases: TGTGCCAGCAGTTTATTCCCCAGGGGTTCACCCCTCCACTTT. This translates into CASSLFPRGSPLHF.

The CDR3 loop reads CASSSRGGEGTEAFF. The CDR3 nucleotides read TGTGCCAGCTCATCAAGGGGTGGGGAGGGCACTGAAGCTTTCTTT. This rearrangement joins TRBV18 to TRBJ1-1; D possibly corresponds to TRBD1 (5 bases). Germline CDR1 reads KGHSH; CDR2 reads LQKENI. Trimming removed 5 bases at V and 4 bases at J, with 17 bases between. The CDR3 extends over 15 amino acids.

The V gene is TRBV19, the J gene TRBJ1-4; 7 bases fit TRBD1. This CDR3 is 14 amino acids long. Germline-derived CDR1 and CDR2 are LNHDA and SQIVND (reference sequence). The trim removed 9 bases at V and 6 bases at J, leaving 10 bases unmatched. CDR3 sequence reads: CASKGATSDEKLFF. The DNA for the CDR3 is TGTGCCAGCAAGGGGGCCACTTCGGATGAAAAACTGTTTTTT.

The V gene is TRBV15, the J gene TRBJ1-2, with D perhaps matching TRBD1 (6 bases). Germline CDR1 LNHNV, CDR2 YYDKDF (reference sequence). V was shortened by 2 bases and J by 4 bases, with 11 bases between the two germline ends. The CDR3 length is 14 residues. CDR3 DNA: TGTGCCACCAGCAGAAACCAGGGGTCCTATGGCTACACCTTC. Protein product: CATSRNQGSYGYTF.

V and J are TRBV6-5 and TRBJ2-7; 7 bases fit TRBD1. The germline CDR1 and CDR2 sequences are MNHEY and SVGAGI. The CDR3 length is 13 residues. V dropped 6 bases and J dropped 3; count of bases not matched to a gene: 5. DNA for the CDR3: TGTGCCAGCAGCCGGGACAGAGTCTACGAGCAGTACTTC. Amino acid sequence: CASSRDRVYEQYF.

This clone appeared a few times. The chain couples TRBV13 to TRBJ1-1, with 9 bases identical to TRBD1. V trimming: 5 bases; J trimming: 5 bases; junction bases outside the gene matches: 12. There are 16 residues in the CDR3. Germline CDR1 is PRHDT and CDR2 is FYEKMQ (reference sequence). The CDR3: CASSPKGTGWRTEAFF. The CDR3 bases are TGTGCCAGCAGCCCAAAAGGGACAGGGTGGAGGACTGAAGCTTTCTTT.

This clone was seen a few times. J is TRBJ2-2 and V is TRBV7-9; TRBD2 matches at 9 bases. V lost 6 bases and J lost 1; bases outside the gene matches: 3. Per germline, CDR1 SEHNR and CDR2 FQNEAQ (reference sequence). This CDR3 has 15 amino acids. The CDR3 is CASRWREGNTGELFF. In nucleotides, the CDR3 is TGTGCCAGCAGATGGCGGGAGGGGAACACCGGGGAGCTGTTTTTT.

The J gene is TRBJ2-1, the V gene TRBV7-8; 7 nucleotides align to TRBD1. Trimming removed 3 bases from V and 5 bases from J; junction bases left unmatched: 4. Germline V CDR1 and CDR2: SGHVS, FQNEAQ. The CDR3 extends over 14 amino acids. CDR3 protein: CASSFGTVNNEQFF. DNA of the CDR3: TGTGCCAGCAGCTTCGGGACAGTAAACAATGAGCAGTTCTTC. Full variable domain (outside the CDR3, taken from reference TRBV7-8 and TRBJ2-1): GAGVSQSPRYKVAKRGQDVALRCDPISGHVSLFWYQQALGQGPEFLTYFQNEAQLDKSGLPSDRFFAERPEGSVSTLKIQRTQQEDSAVYLCASSFGTVNNEQFFGPGTRLTVL.

The rearrangement uses TRBV6-5 and TRBJ1-5; weak D call: TRBD1 (5 bases). This CDR3 has 14 amino acids. Germline CDR1 and CDR2: MNHEY and SVGAGI. The V and J ends lost 6 bases and 7 bases respectively, with 16 bases between them. DNA for the CDR3: TGTGCCAGCAGCCCCGACACGGGGGAACAGCCCCAGCATTTT. Amino acid sequence: CASSPDTGEQPQHF.

The genes are TRBV5-4 and TRBJ1-1; TRBD1 agrees at 7 bases. J lost 4 bases, V lost 4 bases, and 4 bases had no gene match. CDR1 SGHNT and CDR2 YYREEE come from the germline V gene (reference sequence). The CDR3 loop spans 13 amino acids. CDR3 DNA: TGTGCCAGCAGCCCACGGGACAGCACTGAAGCTTTCTTT. Protein product: CASSPRDSTEAFF.

The gene calls are TRBV28 and TRBJ2-1, with D tentatively TRBD1 (7 bases). The ends were cut back, 6 bases at V and 1 base at J, with 10 bases in the middle. The germline V gene encodes CDR1 MDHEN and CDR2 SYDVKM. The CDR3 contains 14 residues. The CDR3 spells CASRAGQSYNEQFF. CDR3 DNA sequence: TGTGCCAGCAGGGCGGGACAGTCCTACAATGAGCAGTTCTTC.

V gene TRBV5-6 combines with J gene TRBJ1-1, with D possibly TRBD1 on 5 matching bases. Between the trimmed V and J ends, which lost 4 bases and 5 bases, there was a span of 12 bases. Germline CDR1 and CDR2: SGHDT and YYEEEE. The CDR3 covers 13 residues. CDR3 nucleotides: TGTGCCAGCAGCCTTGGAAAGGGGACTGAAGCTTTCTTT. It is translated as CASSLGKGTEAFF.

V usage is TRBV2 and J usage is TRBJ1-5; maybe TRBD1 (6 bases). Germline CDR1 and CDR2: SNHLY and FYNNEI. Trimming stripped 7 bases from V and 4 bases from J, with 11 bases between. The CDR3 consists of 13 residues. This chain's CDR3 is CASMEQGNQPQHF. CDR3 in DNA: TGTGCCAGCATGGAACAGGGAAATCAGCCCCAGCATTTT.

The V gene is TRBV5-1, the J gene TRBJ2-7; TRBD1 agrees at 7 bases. The junction had 6 bases not matched to a gene; V was cut back by 4 bases and J by 2 bases. This CDR3 is 14 amino acids long. The V gene's germline CDR1 is SGHRS and CDR2 YFSETQ. CDR3 protein: CASSPRDRAYEQYF. DNA for the CDR3: TGCGCCAGCAGCCCCCGGGACAGAGCCTACGAGCAGTACTTC.

The V gene is TRBV7-7, the J gene TRBJ2-5; maybe TRBD1 (5 bases). CDR3 length: 14 residues. V was trimmed by 5 bases and J by 1 base, leaving 11 bases between them. Germline CDR1 and CDR2: SSHAT and FNYEAQ (reference sequence). CDR3 sequence (DNA): TGTGCCAGCAGCGCAAGGGGTCCCCAAGAGACCCAGTACTTC. Translating it yields CASSARGPQETQYF.

The V call is TRBV10-3, the J call TRBJ1-1, with a tentative D call TRBD1 (6 bases). The CDR3 totals 14 residues. The germline gives CDR1 ENHRY, CDR2 SYGVKD. Between the trimmed V and J ends, which lost 3 bases and 0 bases, there was a span of 8 bases. This CDR3 reads CAISDRTVNTEAFF. CDR3 nucleotide sequence: TGTGCCATCAGTGATAGGACAGTGAACACTGAAGCTTTCTTT.

The J gene is TRBJ1-1, the V gene TRBV10-3; 8 nucleotides match TRBD1. The V gene's germline CDR1 is ENHRY and CDR2 SYGVKD. CDR3 length equals 14 residues. V shed 6 bases and J 3 bases; nucleotides not matched to a gene: 6. The CDR3 sequence is CAISRTGWDTEAFF. For the CDR3, the DNA is TGTGCCATCAGCCGGACAGGGTGGGACACTGAAGCTTTCTTT.

This chain links TRBV2 with TRBJ2-1, with 13 bases matching TRBD2. The CDR3 sequence is 15 residues long. V was pared by 7 bases and J by 7 bases, with 7 bases of the junction left unmatched. Germline V gene data show CDR1 as SNHLY and CDR2 as FYNNEI. The chain's CDR3 is CASNRLAGGSNEQFF. CDR3 nucleotides: TGTGCCAGCAACAGACTAGCGGGGGGTAGTAATGAGCAGTTCTTC.

The chain uses TRBV9 and TRBJ2-1; 8 bases align to TRBD1. The CDR3 has 13 residues. Germline values: CDR1 SGDLS, CDR2 YYNGEE. V dropped 4 bases and J dropped 7; count of bases not matched to a gene: 4. The CDR3 protein is CASSPTGGNEQFF. In DNA, the CDR3 is TGTGCCAGCAGCCCTACAGGGGGGAATGAGCAGTTCTTC.

The gene calls are TRBV3-1 (or the pseudogene TRBV3-2) and TRBJ2-3; D ambiguous. The CDR3 contains 18 residues. V lost 0 bases to trimming and J lost 2 bases, with 18 bases between them. Germline lookup yields CDR1 LGHDT and CDR2 YNNKEL (reference sequence). CDR3 bases: TGTGCCAGCAGCCAAGACCCCCCTTCCACTGTATCCACAGATACGCAGTATTTT. Amino acids: CASSQDPPSTVSTDTQYF.

The rearrangement joins TRBV28 to TRBJ1-1, with TRBD1 as a possible D gene (6 bases). Germline V gene data show CDR1 as MDHEN and CDR2 as SYDVKM. The CDR3 has 14 residues. Trimming took 7 bases from V and 1 from J, leaving 13 bases between them. CDR3 amino acids: CASINVQGNTEAFF. As DNA, the CDR3 is TGTGCCAGCATTAACGTACAGGGGAACACTGAAGCTTTCTTT.

The chain recombines TRBV5-1 with TRBJ1-4, with TRBD1 matching over 8 bases. The CDR3 length is 14 residues. Per the germline V gene, CDR1 is SGHRS and CDR2 is YFSETQ. The ends lost 4 bases at V and 7 bases at J; junction bases unmatched: 6. The chain's CDR3 is CASSPGDRTEKLFF. Here the CDR3 DNA reads TGCGCCAGCAGCCCCGGGGACAGGACTGAAAAACTGTTTTTT.